This TCR beta chain was sequenced for a study of cytomegalovirus exposure and HLA in healthy donors. Both 60 Vbeta primers and 13 Jbeta primers went into the PCR. Repertoires were generated with immunoSEQ multiplex PCR, while TCRdb's copy carries only in-frame clones and drops some. The data show 65,000 to 70,000 clones, 85% to 90% seen once. General observations from the study: Sequences of the TCR beta chain were said to predict the HLA-A and HLA-B alleles of most subjects accurately. Specific recognition of CMV antigens was confirmed in vitro for a few chains (all CMV-associated). Serostatus for CMV was the only available immune exposure information.

Germline V CDR1 and CDR2: LNHDA, SQIVND (reference sequence). V was clipped by 7 bases and J by 6 bases; unmatched bases: 9. This CDR3 has 14 residues. Remarks on this clone: Its target is not known.

Material for sequencing was PBMCs. V gene TRBV19 combines with J gene TRBJ1-5; 7 positions agree with TRBD1. This sequence was found in a woman aged 25 to 45 in good health and CMV-seropositive. DNA of the CDR3: TGTGCCAGTATTCTGAGGGGGCAGGGTCAGCCCCAGCATTTT. It translates to CASILRGQGQPQHF.